This TCR beta chain emerged from a study of cytomegalovirus exposure and HLA in healthy donors (TCRdb year 2017). In terms of the full investigation: According to a later analysis, the 120 or so validation repertoires were produced on the same platform as the 666 repertoires of the first cohort. Along with the roughly 700-subject first cohort, a separate validation cohort of over 90 different subjects was used. To predict cytomegalovirus infection status, the study brought together high-throughput TCR immunosequencing, statistical association of individual TCRs with disease status, and machine learning. The study was designed to test whether signatures of past pathogen exposure could be identified by cataloging public T cell receptors. The study at large found these results: A later analysis lacked HLA typing for the validation cohort, so it scored co-occurrence in that cohort across all 110 or so repertoires. A later analysis found that TCRs clustered in the first cohort also tended to co-occur in the approximately 120 validation repertoires, with 94% of cluster scores above 0. A few of the identified cytomegalovirus-associated TCR beta chains were confirmed in vitro to be specific for cytomegalovirus antigens. The classifier was reported to diagnose cytomegalovirus status with high specificity and sensitivity in both the original and validation cohorts. The authors suggested that the approach could potentially be extended to other disease states and immunological phenotypes. A total of fewer than 200 TCR beta chains were listed by the study as associated with cytomegalovirus. While some public TCRs were present in many individuals, most TCR sequences turned up only very rarely across donors.

About this clone: Its antigen is still unknown. Qualities for individual bases were not recorded, and no much larger clone is one base off.

Libraries came from the immunoSEQ multiplex PCR assay. The paper's data handling went like this. A statistical classification framework was built for diagnosing cytomegalovirus status from the catalog of TCR beta chain sequences. TCRdb re-hosts the immuneACCESS table, in-frame sequences only. Its copies lack some clones; in the studies checked, an unresolved V gene accounts for under half of them, and the cause for the rest is not known. V and J calls and clone size are those listed in that table; D and trimming were worked out from the DNA. This sample holds roughly 310,000 clones; approximately 91% were observed only once. The ten largest clones add up to around 0.96% of the sample. Donors formed part of the validation cohort, which comprised 120 subjects and was distinct from the first cohort of under 850 subjects. The junction shows trimming of 1 base on V and 8 bases on J, and the gene matches do not reach 8 bases of it. Reading from cysteine to phenylalanine, the CDR3 counts 16 amino acids. Only the CDR3 part of the read is kept: 48 bases, read in frame from the first base. According to the germline V gene, CDR1 reads LGHNA and CDR2 reads YSLEER.

This receptor was obtained from a man younger than 45 in good health and CMV-seronegative. The sequenced sample consisted of PBMCs. The V gene is TRBV4-3 and the J gene is TRBJ1-6; TRBD1 lines up with 7 middle nucleotides. CDR3 protein: CASSQGTGIYDSPLHF. In nucleotide form, the sequence is TGCGCCAGCAGCCAAGGGACAGGAATTTACGATTCACCCCTCCACTTT.